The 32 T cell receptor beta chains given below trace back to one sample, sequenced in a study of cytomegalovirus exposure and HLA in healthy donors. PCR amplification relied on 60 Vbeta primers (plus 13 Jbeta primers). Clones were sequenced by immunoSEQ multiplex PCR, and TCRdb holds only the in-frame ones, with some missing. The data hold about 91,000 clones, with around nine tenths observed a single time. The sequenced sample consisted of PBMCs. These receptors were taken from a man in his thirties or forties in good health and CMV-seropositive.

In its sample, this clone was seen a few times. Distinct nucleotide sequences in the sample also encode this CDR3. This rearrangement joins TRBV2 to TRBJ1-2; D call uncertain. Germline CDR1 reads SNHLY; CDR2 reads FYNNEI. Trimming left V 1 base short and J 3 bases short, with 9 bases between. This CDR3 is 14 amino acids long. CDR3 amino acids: CASSEGSRDYGYTF. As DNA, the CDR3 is TGTGCCAGCAGTGAAGGGTCCCGCGACTATGGCTACACCTTC.

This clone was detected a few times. The CDR3 nucleotides read TGTGCCAGCAGTGTACTAGCGTCTCCCTACAATGAGCAGTTCTTC. Protein sequence: CASSVLASPYNEQFF. The chain employs TRBV6-1 and TRBJ2-1, with 7 bases lining up with TRBD2. CDR1 is MNHNS and CDR2 is SASEGT in the germline V gene. The CDR3 covers 15 residues. V shed 4 bases, J shed 2 bases, and the junction held 5 bases outside the gene matches.

CDR3 loop: CASSLGDRGRATDTQYF. The CDR3 DNA is TGCGCCAGCAGCTTGGGGGACAGGGGGCGCGCGACAGATACGCAGTATTTT. The gene calls are TRBV5-1 and TRBJ2-3, with TRBD1 matching over 12 bases. Germline-derived CDR1 and CDR2 are SGHRS and YFSETQ. This CDR3 comprises 17 residues. V shed 0 bases and J 3 bases; nucleotides not matched to a gene: 5.

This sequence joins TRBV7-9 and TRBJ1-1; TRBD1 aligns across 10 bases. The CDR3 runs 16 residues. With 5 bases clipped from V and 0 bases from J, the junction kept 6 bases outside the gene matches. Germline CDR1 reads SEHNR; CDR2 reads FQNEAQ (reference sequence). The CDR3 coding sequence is TGTGCCAGCAGCCGGGACAGGGGCACAATGAACACTGAAGCTTTCTTT. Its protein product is CASSRDRGTMNTEAFF.

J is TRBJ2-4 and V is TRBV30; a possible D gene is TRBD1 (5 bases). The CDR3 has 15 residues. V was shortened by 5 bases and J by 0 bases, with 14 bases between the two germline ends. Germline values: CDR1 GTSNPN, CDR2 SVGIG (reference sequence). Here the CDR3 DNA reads TGTGCCTGGGGACATAAACAAAGAGCCAAAAACATTCAGTACTTC. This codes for CAWGHKQRAKNIQYF.

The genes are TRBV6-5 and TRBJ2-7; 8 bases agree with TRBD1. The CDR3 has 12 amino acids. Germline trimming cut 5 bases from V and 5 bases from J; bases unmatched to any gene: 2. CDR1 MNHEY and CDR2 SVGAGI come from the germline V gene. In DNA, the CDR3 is TGTGCCAGCAGTCGACAGGGGAACGAGCAGTACTTC. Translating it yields CASSRQGNEQYF.

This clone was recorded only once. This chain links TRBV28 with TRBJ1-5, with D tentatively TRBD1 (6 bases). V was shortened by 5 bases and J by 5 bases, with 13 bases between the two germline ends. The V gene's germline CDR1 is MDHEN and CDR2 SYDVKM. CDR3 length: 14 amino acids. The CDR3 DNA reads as TGTGCCAGCAGTCTCAGAACAGGGTATCAGCCCCAGCATTTT. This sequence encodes CASSLRTGYQPQHF.

CDR3 bases: TGTGCCAGCAGGGTTGACAGGGACGAGCAGTACTTC. This gives the protein CASRVDRDEQYF. J is TRBJ2-7 and V is TRBV21-1; the table names TRBD1, a call not compared with the DNA. TRBV21-1 is designated a pseudogene. The CDR3 loop spans 12 amino acids.

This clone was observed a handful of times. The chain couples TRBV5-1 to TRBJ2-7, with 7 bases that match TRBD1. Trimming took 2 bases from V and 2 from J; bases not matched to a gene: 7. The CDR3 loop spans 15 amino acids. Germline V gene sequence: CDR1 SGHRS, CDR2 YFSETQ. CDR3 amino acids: CASSLRGGGTYEQYF. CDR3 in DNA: TGCGCCAGCAGCTTAAGAGGGGGCGGCACCTACGAGCAGTACTTC.

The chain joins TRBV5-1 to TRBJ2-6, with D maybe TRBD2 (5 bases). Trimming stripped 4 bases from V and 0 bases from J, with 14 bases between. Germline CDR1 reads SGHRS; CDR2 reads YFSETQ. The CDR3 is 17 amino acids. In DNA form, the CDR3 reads TGCGCCAGCAGCACACTAGTCCCGAGCTCTGGGGCCAACGTCCTGACTTTC. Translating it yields CASSTLVPSSGANVLTF. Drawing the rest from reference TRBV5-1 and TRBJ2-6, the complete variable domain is KAGVTQTPRYLIKTRGQQVTLSCSPISGHRSVSWYQQTPGQGLQFLFEYFSETQRNKGNFPGRFSGRQFSNSRSEMNVSTLELGDSALYLCASSTLVPSSGANVLTFGAGSRLTVL.

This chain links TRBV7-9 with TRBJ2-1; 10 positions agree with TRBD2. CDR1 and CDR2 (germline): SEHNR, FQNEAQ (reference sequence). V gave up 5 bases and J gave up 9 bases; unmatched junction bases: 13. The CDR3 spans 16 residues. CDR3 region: CASSRGSLAGEPEQFF. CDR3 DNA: TGTGCCAGCAGCCGAGGGAGTCTAGCGGGAGAACCTGAGCAGTTCTTC.

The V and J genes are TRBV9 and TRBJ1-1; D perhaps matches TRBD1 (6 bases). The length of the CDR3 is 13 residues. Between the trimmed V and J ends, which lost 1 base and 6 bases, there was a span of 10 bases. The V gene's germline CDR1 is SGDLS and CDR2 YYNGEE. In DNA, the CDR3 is TGTGCCAGCAGCGTAACACAGGGCGCTGAAGCTTTCTTT. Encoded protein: CASSVTQGAEAFF.

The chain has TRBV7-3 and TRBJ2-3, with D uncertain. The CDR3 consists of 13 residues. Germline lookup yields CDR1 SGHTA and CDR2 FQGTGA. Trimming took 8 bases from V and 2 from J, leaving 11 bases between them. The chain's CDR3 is CASSRSTTDTQYF. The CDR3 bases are TGTGCCAGCTCGAGGAGTACCACAGATACGCAGTATTTT.

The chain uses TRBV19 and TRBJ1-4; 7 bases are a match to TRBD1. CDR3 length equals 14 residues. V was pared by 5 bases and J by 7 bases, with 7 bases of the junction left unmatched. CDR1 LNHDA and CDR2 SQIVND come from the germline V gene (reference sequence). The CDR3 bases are TGTGCCAGTAGTCCAAACAGGGGCGGTGAAAAACTGTTTTTT. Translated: CASSPNRGGEKLFF. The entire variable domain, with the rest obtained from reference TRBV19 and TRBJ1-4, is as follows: DGGITQSPKYLFRKEGQNVTLSCEQNLNHDAMYWYRQDPGQGLRLIYYSQIVNDFQKGDIAEGYSVSREKKESFPLTVTSAQKNPTAFYLCASSPNRGGEKLFFGSGTQLSVL.

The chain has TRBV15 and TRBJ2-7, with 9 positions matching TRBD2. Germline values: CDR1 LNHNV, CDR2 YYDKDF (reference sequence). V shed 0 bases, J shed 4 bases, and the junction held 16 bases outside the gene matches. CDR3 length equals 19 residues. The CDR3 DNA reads TGTGCCACCAGCAGAGATCTGGTACCCCGTGGAGCGGGAGGTTACGAGCAGTACTTC. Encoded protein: CATSRDLVPRGAGGYEQYF.

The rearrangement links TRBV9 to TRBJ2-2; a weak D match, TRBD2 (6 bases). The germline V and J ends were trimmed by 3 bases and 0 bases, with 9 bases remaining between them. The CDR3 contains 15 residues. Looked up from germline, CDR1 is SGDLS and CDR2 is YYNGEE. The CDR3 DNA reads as TGTGCCAGCAGCGGCCGACTAGCGAACACCGGGGAGCTGTTTTTT. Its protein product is CASSGRLANTGELFF.

Written as DNA, the CDR3 is TGCGCCAGCAGCCCTCAAGCGGGAGGGTTCCACGAGCAGTACTTC. Amino acid sequence: CASSPQAGGFHEQYF. The chain is built from TRBV4-1 and TRBJ2-7, with 10 nucleotides matching TRBD2. Germline V gives CDR1 MGHRA, CDR2 YSYEKL. V gave up 4 bases and J gave up 5 bases; unmatched junction bases: 8. The CDR3 loop spans 15 amino acids.

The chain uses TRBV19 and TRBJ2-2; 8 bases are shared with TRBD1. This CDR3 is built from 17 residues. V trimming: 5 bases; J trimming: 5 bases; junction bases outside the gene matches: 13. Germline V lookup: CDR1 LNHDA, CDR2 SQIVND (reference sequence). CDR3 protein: CASSSIGQGFATGELFF. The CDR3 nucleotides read TGTGCCAGTAGTTCCATCGGACAGGGATTTGCGACCGGGGAGCTGTTTTTT.

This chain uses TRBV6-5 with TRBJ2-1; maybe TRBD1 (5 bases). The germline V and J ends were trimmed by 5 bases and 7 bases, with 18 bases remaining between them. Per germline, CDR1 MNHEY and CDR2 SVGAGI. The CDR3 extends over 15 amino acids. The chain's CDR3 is CASSATDHSRNEQFF. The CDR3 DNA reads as TGTGCCAGCAGTGCGACAGACCATTCTCGGAATGAGCAGTTCTTC.

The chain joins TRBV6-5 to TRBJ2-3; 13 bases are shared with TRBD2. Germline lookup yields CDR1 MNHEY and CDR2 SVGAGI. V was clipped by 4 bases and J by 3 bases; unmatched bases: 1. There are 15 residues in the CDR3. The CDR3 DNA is TGTGCCAGCAGTTCGGGACTAGCGGGAACAGATACGCAGTATTTT. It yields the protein CASSSGLAGTDTQYF.

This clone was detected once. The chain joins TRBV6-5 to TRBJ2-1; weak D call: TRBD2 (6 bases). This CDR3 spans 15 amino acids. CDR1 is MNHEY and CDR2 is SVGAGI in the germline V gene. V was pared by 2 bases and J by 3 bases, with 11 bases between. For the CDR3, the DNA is TGTGCCAGCAGTTACCGACTAGGGGTCTACAATGAGCAGTTCTTC. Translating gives CASSYRLGVYNEQFF.

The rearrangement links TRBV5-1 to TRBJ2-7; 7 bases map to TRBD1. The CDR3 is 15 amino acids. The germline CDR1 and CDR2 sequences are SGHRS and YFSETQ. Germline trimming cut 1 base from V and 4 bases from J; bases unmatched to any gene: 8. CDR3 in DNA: TGCGCCAGCAGCTTGTATGGAGACAGGGAATACGAGCAGTACTTC. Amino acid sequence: CASSLYGDREYEQYF.

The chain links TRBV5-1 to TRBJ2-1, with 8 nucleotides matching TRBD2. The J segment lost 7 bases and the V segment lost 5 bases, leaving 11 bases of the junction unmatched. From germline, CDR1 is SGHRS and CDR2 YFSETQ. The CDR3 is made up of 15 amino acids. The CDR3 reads CASRWEPAGGNEQFF. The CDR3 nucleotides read TGCGCCAGCAGGTGGGAACCGGCGGGAGGTAATGAGCAGTTCTTC. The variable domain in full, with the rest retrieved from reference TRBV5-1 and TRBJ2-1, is KAGVTQTPRYLIKTRGQQVTLSCSPISGHRSVSWYQQTPGQGLQFLFEYFSETQRNKGNFPGRFSGRQFSNSRSEMNVSTLELGDSALYLCASRWEPAGGNEQFFGPGTRLTVL.

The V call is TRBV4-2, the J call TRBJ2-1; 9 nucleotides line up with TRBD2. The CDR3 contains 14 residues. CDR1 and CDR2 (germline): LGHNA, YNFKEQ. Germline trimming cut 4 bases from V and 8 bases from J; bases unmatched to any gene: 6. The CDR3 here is CASSREREVYEQFF. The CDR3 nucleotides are TGTGCCAGCAGCCGCGAGCGGGAGGTATATGAGCAGTTCTTC.

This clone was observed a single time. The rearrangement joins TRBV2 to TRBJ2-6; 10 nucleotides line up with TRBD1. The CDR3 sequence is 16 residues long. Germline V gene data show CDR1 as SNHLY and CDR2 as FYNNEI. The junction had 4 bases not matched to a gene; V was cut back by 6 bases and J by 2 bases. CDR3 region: CASRPGTGAGANVLTF. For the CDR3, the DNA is TGTGCCAGCAGGCCCGGGACAGGGGCTGGGGCCAACGTCCTGACTTTC.

CDR3 coding DNA: TGCAGCGTGGCATCGTCTGGGGCCAACGTCCTGACTTTC. It encodes CSVASSGANVLTF. The genes are TRBV29-1 and TRBJ2-6, with D unresolved. The length of the CDR3 is 13 residues. Germline V lookup: CDR1 SQVTM, CDR2 ANQGSEA. V was trimmed by 6 bases and J by 1 base, leaving 7 bases between them. Looking up the rest from reference TRBV29-1 and TRBJ2-6 gives the full variable domain: SAVISQKPSRDICQRGTSLTIQCQVDSQVTMMFWYRQQPGQSLTLIATANQGSEATYESGFVIDKFPISRPNLTFSTLTVSNMSPEDSSIYLCSVASSGANVLTFGAGSRLTVL.

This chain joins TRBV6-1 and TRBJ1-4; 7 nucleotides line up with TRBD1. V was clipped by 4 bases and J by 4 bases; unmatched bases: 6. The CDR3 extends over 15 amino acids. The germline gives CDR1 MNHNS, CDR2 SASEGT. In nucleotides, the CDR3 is TGTGCCAGCAGTGCCACAGGGGCTTATAATGAAAAACTGTTTTTT. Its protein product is CASSATGAYNEKLFF.

The CDR3 region has the DNA TGTGCCAGCAGCACTTCAACTAATGAAAAACTGTTTTTT. It codes for CASSTSTNEKLFF. J is TRBJ1-4 and V is TRBV11-2, with D hard to call. Per the germline V gene, CDR1 is SGHAT and CDR2 is FQNNGV. The CDR3 has 13 amino acids. The V end was cut by 5 bases, the J end by 0 bases, with 4 bases between.

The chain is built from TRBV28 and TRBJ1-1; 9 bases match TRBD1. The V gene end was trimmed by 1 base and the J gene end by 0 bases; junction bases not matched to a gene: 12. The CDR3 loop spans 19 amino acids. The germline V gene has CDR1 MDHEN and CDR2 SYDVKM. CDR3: CASSLFGGQGYSMNTEAFF. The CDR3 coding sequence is TGTGCCAGCAGTTTATTTGGGGGACAGGGCTACAGCATGAACACTGAAGCTTTCTTT.

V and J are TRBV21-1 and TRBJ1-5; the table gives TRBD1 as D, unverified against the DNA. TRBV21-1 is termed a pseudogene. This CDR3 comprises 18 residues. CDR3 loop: CASSKVRAGSGSNQPQHF. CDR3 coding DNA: TGTGCCAGCAGCAAAGTCCGAGCAGGGTCAGGGAGCAATCAGCCCCAGCATTTT.

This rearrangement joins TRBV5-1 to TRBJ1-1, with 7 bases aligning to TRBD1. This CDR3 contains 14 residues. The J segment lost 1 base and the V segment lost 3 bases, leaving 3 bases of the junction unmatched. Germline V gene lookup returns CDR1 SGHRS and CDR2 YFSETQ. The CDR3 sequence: CASSSQGGNTEAFF. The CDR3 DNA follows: TGCGCCAGCAGCTCTCAGGGGGGGAACACTGAAGCTTTCTTT.

The CDR3 reads CASSPVAGGGTDTQYF. The DNA for the CDR3 is TGTGCCAGCTCACCAGTTGCGGGAGGAGGCACAGATACGCAGTATTTT. This sequence joins TRBV18 and TRBJ2-3; TRBD2 matches at 8 bases. The germline V gene has CDR1 KGHSH and CDR2 LQKENI. The CDR3 loop spans 16 amino acids. J lost 1 base, V lost 2 bases, and 5 bases had no gene match.